The 14 T cell receptor beta chains in this list originate from one sample, sequenced in a study of blood T cell repertoires in COVID-19. Sequenced by immunoSEQ multiplex PCR; TCRdb stores in-frame clones only, minus some. The sample includes approximately 100,000 clones, around 85% of them seen just once. Sequenced: peripheral blood. The source of these receptors is an elderly man with acute or convalescent COVID-19.

The gene calls are TRBV14 and TRBJ2-2; 8 bases map to TRBD2. The germline gives CDR1 SGHDN, CDR2 FVKESK. The ends lost 5 bases at V and 3 bases at J; junction bases unmatched: 8. CDR3 length: 16 amino acids. CDR3 nucleotides: TGTGCCAGCAGCTCCCGCAGCGGGAGAGACACCGGGGAGCTGTTTTTT. Its protein is CASSSRSGRDTGELFF.

J is TRBJ2-7 and V is TRBV7-2; TRBD2 matches at 8 bases. The CDR3 length is 15 residues. Germline V gives CDR1 SGHTA, CDR2 FQGNSA. V dropped 2 bases and J dropped 5; count of bases not matched to a gene: 8. The CDR3 coding sequence is TGTGCCAGCAGCTTACAGAGCGGGAGCGGGAACGAGCAGTACTTC. Protein: CASSLQSGSGNEQYF.

The V gene is TRBV5-1, the J gene TRBJ2-7; 9 bases match TRBD2. V shed 4 bases, J shed 0 bases, and the junction held 14 bases outside the gene matches. Germline CDR1 reads SGHRS; CDR2 reads YFSETQ. The CDR3 is made up of 18 amino acids. CDR3 sequence: CASSPLGFRTSASYEQYF. Written as DNA, the CDR3 is TGCGCCAGCAGCCCGCTGGGTTTTAGGACTAGCGCCTCCTACGAGCAGTACTTC.

This sequence joins TRBV4-2 and TRBJ1-1, with TRBD1 matching 7 bases. The length of the CDR3 is 15 residues. Germline lookup yields CDR1 LGHNA and CDR2 YNFKEQ. The V gene end was trimmed by 2 bases and the J gene end by 5 bases; junction bases not matched to a gene: 8. The CDR3 protein is CASSQHRDSLTEAFF. In DNA form, the CDR3 reads TGTGCCAGCAGCCAACACCGGGACAGCTTAACTGAAGCTTTCTTT.

V gene TRBV7-2 combines with J gene TRBJ1-2; no reliable D call. CDR3 size: 14 residues. The V end was cut by 5 bases, the J end by 2 bases, with 12 bases between. Germline V gene data show CDR1 as SGHTA and CDR2 as FQGNSA. The CDR3, as DNA: TGTGCCAGCAGCCCCGCGTCGGGGAACTATGGCTACACCTTC. It translates to CASSPASGNYGYTF.

V gene TRBV7-9 combines with J gene TRBJ2-7; the D gene is possibly TRBD1 (6 bases). The CDR3 length is 12 residues. Germline CDR1 and CDR2: SEHNR and FQNEAQ (reference sequence). V was shortened by 4 bases and J by 4 bases, with 8 bases between the two germline ends. CDR3 residues: CASSSQGYEQYF. The CDR3 DNA is TGTGCCAGCAGCTCCCAGGGGTACGAGCAGTACTTC.

This clone was observed once. The J gene is TRBJ2-1, the V gene TRBV10-3; 7 bases agree with TRBD2. V dropped 5 bases and J dropped 7; count of bases not matched to a gene: 17. Germline V gives CDR1 ENHRY, CDR2 SYGVKD. This CDR3 is built from 17 residues. This chain's CDR3 is CAISRGTGGAGLNEQFF. CDR3 in DNA: TGTGCCATCAGTCGGGGAACGGGGGGAGCGGGCCTGAATGAGCAGTTCTTC.

Comments on this clone: The sample holds other DNA sequences that translate to the same CDR3. This chain uses TRBV5-1 with TRBJ2-1; 12 positions agree with TRBD2. The CDR3 spans 16 residues. The trim removed 3 bases at V and 3 bases at J, leaving 4 bases unmatched. Looked up from germline, CDR1 is SGHRS and CDR2 is YFSETQ. The CDR3 region is CASSYLTSGSYNEQFF. Written as DNA, the CDR3 is TGCGCCAGCAGCTACCTGACTAGCGGGAGCTACAATGAGCAGTTCTTC. The full variable domain, rest sourced from reference TRBV5-1 and TRBJ2-1, is KAGVTQTPRYLIKTRGQQVTLSCSPISGHRSVSWYQQTPGQGLQFLFEYFSETQRNKGNFPGRFSGRQFSNSRSEMNVSTLELGDSALYLCASSYLTSGSYNEQFFGPGTRLTVL.

The genes are TRBV19 and TRBJ1-5, with 8 positions matching TRBD1. Germline V gene lookup returns CDR1 LNHDA and CDR2 SQIVND (reference sequence). V dropped 6 bases and J dropped 4; count of bases not matched to a gene: 8. This CDR3 has 15 residues. CDR3 residues: CASRFGTGGNQPQHF. In DNA, the CDR3 is TGTGCCAGTAGGTTCGGAACAGGGGGTAATCAGCCCCAGCATTTT.

This chain links TRBV9 with TRBJ1-1; the D gene is possibly TRBD1 (5 bases). Trimming left V 0 bases short and J 1 base short, with 7 bases between. The CDR3 contains 14 residues. The germline CDR1 and CDR2 sequences are SGDLS and YYNGEE. CDR3: CASSVGTGNTEAFF. Written as DNA, the CDR3 is TGTGCCAGCAGCGTAGGAACAGGGAACACTGAAGCTTTCTTT.

The chain has TRBV18 and TRBJ2-3, with 8 bases that match TRBD1. CDR1 is KGHSH and CDR2 is LQKENI in the germline V gene. V dropped 3 bases and J dropped 2; count of bases not matched to a gene: 4. The CDR3 has 15 residues. Here the CDR3 reads CASSPAGQATDTQYF. The CDR3 DNA reads as TGTGCCAGCTCACCCGCGGGACAGGCCACAGATACGCAGTATTTT.

The chain combines TRBV21-1 with TRBJ1-5; the listed D gene, TRBD1, was not tested against the DNA. TRBV21-1 constitutes a pseudogene. This CDR3 region has 18 residues. The CDR3: CASSKGKDRGHSNQPQHF. CDR3 DNA: TGTGCCAGCAGCAAAGGAAAGGACAGGGGGCATAGCAATCAGCCCCAGCATTTT.

J is TRBJ2-1 and V is TRBV6-5; maybe TRBD1 (5 bases). Trimming took off 8 bases at V and 4 bases at J, with 12 bases between the two ends. In germline, CDR1 is MNHEY, CDR2 SVGAGI. This CDR3 spans 13 amino acids. The DNA for the CDR3 is TGTGCCAGCGGAAGAAGACAGTACAATGAGCAGTTCTTC. Translating it yields CASGRRQYNEQFF.

This clone was picked up one time. V is TRBV7-2 and J is TRBJ2-2; perhaps TRBD2 as D (5 bases). The CDR3 totals 15 residues. Germline-derived CDR1 and CDR2 are SGHTA and FQGNSA. V was cut by 4 bases and J by 1 base, with 10 bases left in between. CDR3 residues: CASSSITRNTGELFF. CDR3 sequence (DNA): TGTGCCAGCAGCTCCATAACTAGGAACACCGGGGAGCTGTTTTTT.